The rows below give T cell receptor beta chains drawn from one sample of a study of beta chain features in type 1 diabetes. Profiled with immunoSEQ multiplex PCR; TCRdb holds only in-frame clones, not every one. The sample includes 850,000 to 900,000 clones, 15% to 20% seen only once; the top ten take around 0.02%. Sequencing was done on a sample of naive CD4+ T cells from blood. The receptors shown here come from a woman between 18 and 30 years old in good health. The CDR3 runs from the conserved cysteine through the conserved F or W. A D gene is named only where the DNA matches it firmly. Size is omitted from some rows. Given values are once, few, many or a class for expanded clones.

D gene: TRBD1
clone size: NA
J gene: TRBJ2-5
CDR3 length: 17
V gene: TRBV19
CDR3 DNA: TGTGCCAGTAGCCTAGTGGGAAACAGGGGGCGTCAAGAGACCCAGTACTTC
CDR3 protein: CASSLVGNRGRQETQYF

D gene: NA
clone size: NA
J gene: TRBJ2-5
CDR3 length: 14
V gene: TRBV6-6
CDR3 DNA: TGTGCCAGCAGTTACATCGGCAACCAAGAGACCCAGTACTTC
CDR3 protein: CASSYIGNQETQYF

D gene: NA
clone size: NA
J gene: TRBJ2-7
CDR3 length: 16
V gene: TRBV28
CDR3 DNA: TGTGCCAGCAGAGCAGCCGGGACTTCGCACCCGTTGAGGGAGTACTTC
CDR3 protein: CASRAAGTSHPLREYF

D gene: NA
clone size: few
J gene: TRBJ2-1
CDR3 length: 9
V gene: TRBV20-1
CDR3 DNA: TGCATCCCAGGGAGTGAGCAGTTCTTC
CDR3 protein: CIPGSEQFF

D gene: NA
clone size: NA
J gene: TRBJ1-2
CDR3 length: 14
V gene: TRBV2
CDR3 DNA: TGTGCCAGCAGGGGGACACCCAAGAACTATGGCTACACCTTC
CDR3 protein: CASRGTPKNYGYTF

D gene: NA
clone size: few
J gene: TRBJ2-7
CDR3 length: 16
V gene: TRBV13
CDR3 DNA: TGTGCCAGCAGCTTTAAACAGGGTACCCTGACTTACGAGCAGTACTTC
CDR3 protein: CASSFKQGTLTYEQYF

D gene: TRBD2
clone size: NA
J gene: TRBJ2-1
CDR3 length: 16
V gene: TRBV6-5
CDR3 DNA: TGTGCCAGCAGTTACTCAGCCGCGCTAGCGGACAATGAGCAGTTCTTC
CDR3 protein: CASSYSAALADNEQFF

D gene: TRBD2
clone size: NA
J gene: TRBJ2-2
CDR3 length: 17
V gene: TRBV27
CDR3 DNA: TGTGCCAGTCGGAGCCTAAGACTAGCGGGAAGGACCGGGGAGCTGTTTTTT
CDR3 protein: CASRSLRLAGRTGELFF

D gene: NA
clone size: NA
J gene: TRBJ2-7
CDR3 length: 13
V gene: TRBV6-5
CDR3 DNA: TGTGCCAGCAGCTACTCGGGAACCTACGAGCAGTACTTC
CDR3 protein: CASSYSGTYEQYF

D gene: NA
clone size: NA
J gene: TRBJ2-6
CDR3 length: 13
V gene: TRBV2
CDR3 DNA: TGTGCCAGCATTTATCATTCGGGCAACGTCCTGACTTTC
CDR3 protein: CASIYHSGNVLTF

D gene: TRBD2
clone size: NA
J gene: TRBJ2-7
CDR3 length: 14
V gene: TRBV27
CDR3 DNA: TGTGCCAGCAGGCGGACTAGCGGGGCCTACGAGCAGTACTTC
CDR3 protein: CASRRTSGAYEQYF

D gene: TRBD2
clone size: few
J gene: TRBJ2-5
CDR3 length: 15
V gene: TRBV6-5
CDR3 DNA: TGTGCCAGCACCCCAACTAGCGGGAGTGGGGAGACCCAGTACTTC
CDR3 protein: CASTPTSGSGETQYF

D gene: TRBD2
clone size: few
J gene: TRBJ2-1
CDR3 length: 16
V gene: TRBV7-3
CDR3 DNA: TGTGCCAGCAGCTTACCGGGACTAGCGAGGCCCAATGAGCAGTTCTTC
CDR3 protein: CASSLPGLARPNEQFF

D gene: NA
clone size: few
J gene: TRBJ1-5
CDR3 length: 13
V gene: TRBV28
CDR3 DNA: TGTGCCAGCAGTTTAGGAACCGTTCAACCCCAGCATTTT
CDR3 protein: CASSLGTVQPQHF

D gene: NA
clone size: few
J gene: TRBJ2-1
CDR3 length: 12
V gene: TRBV7-9
CDR3 DNA: TGTGCCAGCAGCTTACACCCGGCAGTGGAGTTCTTC
CDR3 protein: CASSLHPAVEFF

D gene: NA
clone size: few
J gene: TRBJ2-2
CDR3 length: 13
V gene: TRBV28
CDR3 DNA: TGTGCCAGCGGCCTTTTGAACACCGGGGAGCTGTTTTTT
CDR3 protein: CASGLLNTGELFF

D gene: TRBD2
clone size: NA
J gene: TRBJ2-7
CDR3 length: 18
V gene: TRBV9
CDR3 DNA: TGTGCCAGCAGCGTAGCTCAAGGGACTAGCGGGACTTTTTACGAGCAGTACTTC
CDR3 protein: CASSVAQGTSGTFYEQYF

D gene: NA
clone size: NA
J gene: TRBJ2-7
CDR3 length: 14
V gene: TRBV18
CDR3 DNA: TGTGCCAGCTCACCTGGGCAGACTCCGCGCGAGCAGTACTTC
CDR3 protein: CASSPGQTPREQYF

D gene: TRBD2
clone size: NA
J gene: TRBJ2-1
CDR3 length: 17
V gene: TRBV7-9
CDR3 DNA: TGTGCCAGCAGCACCGGGACTAGCGGGAGCAACTACAATGAGCAGTTCTTC
CDR3 protein: CASSTGTSGSNYNEQFF

D gene: TRBD1
clone size: few
J gene: TRBJ2-3
CDR3 length: 13
V gene: TRBV19
CDR3 DNA: TGTGCCAGTAGGACAGGGGGCGCAGATACGCAGTATTTT
CDR3 protein: CASRTGGADTQYF

D gene: NA
clone size: NA
J gene: TRBJ1-3
CDR3 length: 14
V gene: TRBV9
CDR3 DNA: TGTGCCAGCAGCGTCCTCGGCTCTGGAAACACCATATATTTT
CDR3 protein: CASSVLGSGNTIYF

D gene: NA
clone size: NA
J gene: TRBJ2-7
CDR3 length: 11
V gene: TRBV6-4
CDR3 DNA: TGTGCCAGCAGTTCCGTTGGCGAGCAGTACTTC
CDR3 protein: CASSSVGEQYF

D gene: NA
clone size: NA
J gene: TRBJ2-5
CDR3 length: 14
V gene: TRBV6-5
CDR3 DNA: TGTGCCAGCAGTTACTCTTTCACAGGGGAGACCCAGTACTTC
CDR3 protein: CASSYSFTGETQYF

D gene: TRBD2
clone size: NA
J gene: TRBJ2-1
CDR3 length: 17
V gene: TRBV19
CDR3 DNA: TGTGCCAGTAGTAGTCTAGCGGGAGCTGGGTCCTACAATGAGCAGTTCTTC
CDR3 protein: CASSSLAGAGSYNEQFF

D gene: NA
clone size: once
J gene: TRBJ2-2
CDR3 length: 13
V gene: TRBV28
CDR3 DNA: TGTGCCAGCAGTTCCAGGGGGGCCGGGGAGCTGTTTTTT
CDR3 protein: CASSSRGAGELFF

D gene: NA
clone size: NA
J gene: TRBJ1-5
CDR3 length: 13
V gene: TRBV28
CDR3 DNA: TGTGCCAGCCTACTAGGGTTTGATCAGCCCCAGCATTTT
CDR3 protein: CASLLGFDQPQHF

D gene: TRBD1
clone size: few
J gene: TRBJ2-1
CDR3 length: 17
V gene: TRBV28
CDR3 DNA: TGTGCCAGCAGTTCGCCGGGACAGAGATTACTTAGGGATGAGCAGTTCTTC
CDR3 protein: CASSSPGQRLLRDEQFF

D gene: TRBD1
clone size: NA
J gene: TRBJ1-2
CDR3 length: 13
V gene: TRBV18
CDR3 DNA: TGTGCCAGCTCACAGGACAGGGTTGGTGGCTACACCTTC
CDR3 protein: CASSQDRVGGYTF

D gene: TRBD1
clone size: few
J gene: TRBJ2-7
CDR3 length: 13
V gene: TRBV5-1
CDR3 DNA: TGCGCCAGCAGCTTCGGGACAGGTTACGAGCAGTACTTC
CDR3 protein: CASSFGTGYEQYF

D gene: NA
clone size: few
J gene: TRBJ2-1
CDR3 length: 13
V gene: TRBV27
CDR3 DNA: TGTGCCAGCAGTAACCCTAGAGTCAATGAGCAGTTCTTC
CDR3 protein: CASSNPRVNEQFF

D gene: TRBD2
clone size: few
J gene: TRBJ2-2
CDR3 length: 16
V gene: TRBV28
CDR3 DNA: TGTGCCATCACCGCAGCGGGAGGGCAGAACACCGGGGAGCTGTTTTTT
CDR3 protein: CAITAAGGQNTGELFF

D gene: NA
clone size: NA
J gene: TRBJ1-5
CDR3 length: 14
V gene: TRBV10-3
CDR3 DNA: TGTGCCAGCACCGACCCGGGGGCGTATCAGCCCCAGCATTTT
CDR3 protein: CASTDPGAYQPQHF

D gene: NA
clone size: few
J gene: TRBJ1-2
CDR3 length: 15
V gene: TRBV29-1
CDR3 DNA: TGCAGCGTTGGTACAGGGTTGATTCCTCTCTATGGCTACACCTTC
CDR3 protein: CSVGTGLIPLYGYTF

D gene: NA
clone size: NA
J gene: TRBJ2-1
CDR3 length: 15
V gene: TRBV6-5
CDR3 DNA: TGTGCCAGCAGTTACTCGGGCGGGACTTACAATGAGCAGTTCTTC
CDR3 protein: CASSYSGGTYNEQFF

D gene: NA
clone size: NA
J gene: TRBJ1-1
CDR3 length: 13
V gene: TRBV25-1
CDR3 DNA: TGTGCCAGCAGTACCTCAGGGGTCGCTGAAGCTTTCTTT
CDR3 protein: CASSTSGVAEAFF

D gene: NA
clone size: NA
J gene: TRBJ2-1
CDR3 length: 19
V gene: TRBV11-2
CDR3 DNA: TGTGCCAGCAGCTTAGGAAACACAAGGTTGTCGTGGTGGAAGAATGAGCAGTTCTTC
CDR3 protein: CASSLGNTRLSWWKNEQFF

D gene: NA
clone size: NA
J gene: TRBJ2-7
CDR3 length: 12
V gene: TRBV7-9
CDR3 DNA: TGTGCCAGCAGCTTCCGTGACTACGAGCAGTACTTC
CDR3 protein: CASSFRDYEQYF

D gene: NA
clone size: NA
J gene: TRBJ2-5
CDR3 length: 14
V gene: TRBV7-2
CDR3 DNA: TGTGCCAGCAGCTTATTCGGACAACAAGAGACCCAGTACTTC
CDR3 protein: CASSLFGQQETQYF

D gene: NA
clone size: few
J gene: TRBJ1-1
CDR3 length: 12
V gene: TRBV6-1
CDR3 DNA: TGTGCCAGCACTCGCGAGGGGCTTGGGGCTTTCTTT
CDR3 protein: CASTREGLGAFF

D gene: NA
clone size: NA
J gene: TRBJ1-3
CDR3 length: 14
V gene: TRBV7-2
CDR3 DNA: TGTGCCAGCAGCTTAACAGCCTCTGGAAACACCATATATTTT
CDR3 protein: CASSLTASGNTIYF

D gene: TRBD2
clone size: few
J gene: TRBJ2-3
CDR3 length: 17
V gene: TRBV4-1
CDR3 DNA: TGCGCCAGCAGCCAAGACAGGAATAGCGGGATCACAGATACGCAGTATTTT
CDR3 protein: CASSQDRNSGITDTQYF

D gene: NA
clone size: NA
J gene: TRBJ2-1
CDR3 length: 15
V gene: TRBV7-2
CDR3 DNA: TGTGCCAGCAGCCACTCGGAGAGCTCCTACAATGAGCAGTTCTTC
CDR3 protein: CASSHSESSYNEQFF

D gene: TRBD1
clone size: few
J gene: TRBJ1-2
CDR3 length: 15
V gene: TRBV19
CDR3 DNA: TGTGCCAGTGGTCTCATCGGACAGGGCTTGTATGGCTACACCTTC
CDR3 protein: CASGLIGQGLYGYTF

D gene: NA
clone size: few
J gene: TRBJ2-3
CDR3 length: 17
V gene: TRBV19
CDR3 DNA: TGTGCCAGTAGCCTATCGGGTCGGGGGCCCAGCACAGATACGCAGTATTTT
CDR3 protein: CASSLSGRGPSTDTQYF

D gene: NA
clone size: few
J gene: TRBJ2-1
CDR3 length: 11
V gene: TRBV2
CDR3 DNA: TGTGCCAGCAAATATAGCAATGAGCAGTTCTTC
CDR3 protein: CASKYSNEQFF

D gene: NA
clone size: once
J gene: TRBJ2-1
CDR3 length: 15
V gene: TRBV18
CDR3 DNA: TGTGCCAGCTCACCGGGCCCCACAGGGATCAATGAGCAGTTCTTC
CDR3 protein: CASSPGPTGINEQFF

D gene: TRBD2
clone size: few
J gene: TRBJ2-5
CDR3 length: 18
V gene: TRBV5-1
CDR3 DNA: TGCGCCAGCAGCGGCGGGACTAGCGGTAATGCCGTCCAAGAGACCCAGTACTTC
CDR3 protein: CASSGGTSGNAVQETQYF